Listed below are T cell receptor beta chains from one sample, sequenced in a study of cytomegalovirus exposure and HLA in healthy donors. Only in-frame clones appear in the TCRdb table, and some are missing; sequencing was by immunoSEQ multiplex PCR. The repertoire includes about 120,000 clones, 65% to 80% of them detected once, and around 5.8% sits in the top ten. The sample comprised PBMCs. The receptors here all came from a man younger than 30 in good health and CMV-seropositive. Each CDR3 is given with its conserved first and last residue. Each record gives: clone size, D gene, V gene, J gene, CDR3 DNA, CDR3 protein. The D gene is left open where the match is weak. The listing skips clone size in some rows; elsewhere it reads once, few, many or a size class.

few	.	TRBV29-1	TRBJ2-2	TGCAGCGTTGAGACGGGAGTAAACACCGGGGAGCTGTTTTTT	CSVETGVNTGELFF
.	.	TRBV6-1	TRBJ1-1	TGTGCCAGCAGTGAAGGGGGCGGGAACACTGAAGCTTTCTTT	CASSEGGGNTEAFF
.	TRBD1	TRBV5-1	TRBJ1-6	TGCGCCAGCAGCCTCAGAGACAGGGGGTTTAATTCACCCCTCCACTTT	CASSLRDRGFNSPLHF
.	.	TRBV7-6	TRBJ2-7	TGTGCCAGCAGCTTAGGGTCCGGGGAGCAGTACTTC	CASSLGSGEQYF
once	.	TRBV28	TRBJ1-2	TGTGCCAGCAGTTGGTCCACAGGGATTTTCTATGGCTACACCTTC	CASSWSTGIFYGYTF
.	.	TRBV7-6	TRBJ2-5	TGTGCCAGCAGCCGCCCCCGGCGGGTTAAGACGTACCAAGAGACCCAGTACTTC	CASSRPRRVKTYQETQYF
.	.	TRBV5-6	TRBJ1-5	TGTGCCAGCAGCTTGAGGGGGAGCAATCAGCCCCAGCATTTT	CASSLRGSNQPQHF
.	TRBD1	TRBV19	TRBJ1-5	TGTGCCAGTAGTATAGACTGGAGTGACAGGGATAGCAATCAGCCCCAGCATTTT	CASSIDWSDRDSNQPQHF
.	.	TRBV6-5	TRBJ2-1	TGTGCCAGCAGTAGAGACAGGTCTTCGAATGAGCAGTTCTTC	CASSRDRSSNEQFF
once	TRBD1	TRBV6-1	TRBJ1-1	TGTGCCAGCATTATGGACAGGCGCACCGAAGCTTTCTTT	CASIMDRRTEAFF
.	TRBD2	TRBV28	TRBJ2-3	TGTGCCAGCAGTTTATGGGGAGGGACCGGCTACACAGATACGCAGTATTTT	CASSLWGGTGYTDTQYF
.	.	TRBV30	TRBJ1-5	TGTGCCTGGAGTTCAGGGGTCGGCAATCAGCCCCAGCATTTT	CAWSSGVGNQPQHF
.	TRBD1	TRBV29-1	TRBJ1-2	TGCAGCGTTACCGGGACAGGGGGCGAGGATGCGGGAGGCTACACCTTC	CSVTGTGGEDAGGYTF
.	TRBD1	TRBV10-3	TRBJ2-1	TGTGCCATCAGTGTGGACAGGGCCAATGAGCAGTTCTTC	CAISVDRANEQFF
few	.	TRBV9	TRBJ2-2	TGTGCCGGGAAGACAGGAGAAAACACCGGGGAGCTGTTTTTT	CAGKTGENTGELFF
.	TRBD1	TRBV7-6	TRBJ2-3	TGTGCCAGCAGCCCACGATGGACAGGGGCAGGCACAGATACGCAGTATTTT	CASSPRWTGAGTDTQYF
.	.	TRBV6-1	TRBJ1-3	TGTGCCAGCAGTGAAATCAGTGATGGAAACACCATATATTTT	CASSEISDGNTIYF
.	.	TRBV6-1	TRBJ1-2	TGTGCCAGCAGTGAAGACCCGGGAGTTGGCTATGGCTACACCTTC	CASSEDPGVGYGYTF
.	TRBD2	TRBV18	TRBJ2-2	TGTGCCAGCTCACCATTGGCGGCTAGCGGGGGGCCTACCTCCGGGGAGCTGTTTTTT	CASSPLAASGGPTSGELFF
.	TRBD1	TRBV15	TRBJ2-5	TGTGCCACCAGCAGAGACCCCAAGGGGGCCGAGACCCAGTACTTC	CATSRDPKGAETQYF
.	.	TRBV11-2	TRBJ1-4	TGTGCCAGCAGCTTACTTGGGGGGAGTGCAACTAATGAAAAACTGTTTTTT	CASSLLGGSATNEKLFF
.	.	TRBV27	TRBJ1-4	TGTGCCAGCAGTCCTTTGGACAGCAGGAATGAAAAACTGTTTTTT	CASSPLDSRNEKLFF
once	.	TRBV19	TRBJ1-4	TGTGCCAGTAGTACAACAGGGTGGGCTAATGAAAAACTGTTTTTT	CASSTTGWANEKLFF
few	TRBD2	TRBV6-1	TRBJ2-3	TGTGCCAGCAGTGAACTAGCGGGACCAGATACGCAGTATTTT	CASSELAGPDTQYF
once	.	TRBV13	TRBJ1-4	TGTGCCAGCAGCAAGAGCGGGGGTAGTGAAAAACTGTTTTTT	CASSKSGGSEKLFF
.	.	TRBV7-9	TRBJ1-2	TGTGCCAGCAGCGAACAGGGTGACTATGGCTACACCTTC	CASSEQGDYGYTF
.	TRBD1	TRBV6-5	TRBJ1-2	TGTGCCACACGAGACAGGGGCGAAAACTATGGCTACACCTTC	CATRDRGENYGYTF
.	.	TRBV6-1	TRBJ2-7	TGTGCCAGCAGTGCCACCTACGAGCAGTACTTC	CASSATYEQYF
once	TRBD1	TRBV5-4	TRBJ1-2	TGTGCCAGCAGCTTGGACCGGACAGGGGGGGATGGCTACACCTTC	CASSLDRTGGDGYTF
.	TRBD1	TRBV9	TRBJ2-2	TGTGCCAGCAGGGAAGGGACAGGGAACACCGGGGAGCTGTTTTTT	CASREGTGNTGELFF
once	TRBD2	TRBV11-3	TRBJ2-1	TGTGCCAGCAGCTCTCGGACTAGCGGGAGCTATGAGCAGTTCTTC	CASSSRTSGSYEQFF
.	TRBD2	TRBV30	TRBJ2-2	TGTGCCTGGAGTCTAGCGGGCCTAGCCGGGGAGCTGTTTTTT	CAWSLAGLAGELFF
.	.	TRBV10-1	TRBJ2-1	TGCGCCAGCAGTGAAGAGGGTGCCCCTTACAATGAGCAGTTCTTC	CASSEEGAPYNEQFF
.	.	TRBV27	TRBJ2-7	TGTGCCAGCAGTTTATCAGAACAGGGAGGGTCCTACGAGCAGTACTTC	CASSLSEQGGSYEQYF